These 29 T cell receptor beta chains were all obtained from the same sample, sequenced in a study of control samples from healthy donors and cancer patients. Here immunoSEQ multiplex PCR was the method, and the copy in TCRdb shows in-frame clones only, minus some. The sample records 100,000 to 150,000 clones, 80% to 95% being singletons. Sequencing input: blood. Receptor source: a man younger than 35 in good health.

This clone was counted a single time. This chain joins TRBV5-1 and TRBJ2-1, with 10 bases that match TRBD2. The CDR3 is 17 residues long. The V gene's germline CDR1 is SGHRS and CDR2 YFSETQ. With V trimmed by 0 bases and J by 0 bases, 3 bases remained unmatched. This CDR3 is CASSLASGGTSYNEQFF. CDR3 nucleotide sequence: TGCGCCAGCAGCTTGGCTAGCGGGGGAACCTCCTACAATGAGCAGTTCTTC.

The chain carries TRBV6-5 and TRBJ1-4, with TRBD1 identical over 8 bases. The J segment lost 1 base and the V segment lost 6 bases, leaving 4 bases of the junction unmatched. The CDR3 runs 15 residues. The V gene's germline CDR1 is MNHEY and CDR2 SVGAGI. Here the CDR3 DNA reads TGTGCCAGCAGCCAAACAGGGGGAACTAATGAAAAACTGTTTTTT. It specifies CASSQTGGTNEKLFF.

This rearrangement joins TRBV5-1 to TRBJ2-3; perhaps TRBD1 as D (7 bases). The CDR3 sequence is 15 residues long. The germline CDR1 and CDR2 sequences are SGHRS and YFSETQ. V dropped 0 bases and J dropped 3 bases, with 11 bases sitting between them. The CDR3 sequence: CASSLAPGGTDTQYF. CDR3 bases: TGCGCCAGCAGCTTGGCCCCAGGGGGGACAGATACGCAGTATTTT.

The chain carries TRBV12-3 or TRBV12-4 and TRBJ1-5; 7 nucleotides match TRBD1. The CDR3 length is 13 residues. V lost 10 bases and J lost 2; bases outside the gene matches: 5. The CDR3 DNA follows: TGTGCCACCCACCAGGGGGGCAATCAGCCCCAGCATTTT. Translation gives CATHQGGNQPQHF.

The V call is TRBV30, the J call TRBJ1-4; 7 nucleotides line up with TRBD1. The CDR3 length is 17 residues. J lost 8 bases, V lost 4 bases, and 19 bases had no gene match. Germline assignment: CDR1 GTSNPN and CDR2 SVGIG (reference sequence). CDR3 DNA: TGTGCCTGGAACAGGGGACGATTTGGAGGGGGTGTGGAAAAACTGTTTTTT. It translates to CAWNRGRFGGGVEKLFF.

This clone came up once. The CDR3 DNA reads TGTGCCAGCAGCTTACTAGCGGGGGGGGATACGCAGTATTTT. Protein sequence: CASSLLAGGDTQYF. V and J are TRBV11-2 and TRBJ2-3; 12 nucleotides align to TRBD2. The J segment lost 6 bases and the V segment lost 2 bases, leaving 0 bases of the junction unmatched. CDR1 is SGHAT and CDR2 is FQNNGV in the germline V gene. The CDR3 is made up of 14 amino acids.

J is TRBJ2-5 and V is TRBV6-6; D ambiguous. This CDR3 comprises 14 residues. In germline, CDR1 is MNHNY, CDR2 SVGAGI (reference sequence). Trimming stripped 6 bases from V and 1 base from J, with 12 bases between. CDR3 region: CASSKNPSQETQYF. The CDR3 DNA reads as TGTGCCAGCAGCAAAAATCCCTCCCAAGAGACCCAGTACTTC.

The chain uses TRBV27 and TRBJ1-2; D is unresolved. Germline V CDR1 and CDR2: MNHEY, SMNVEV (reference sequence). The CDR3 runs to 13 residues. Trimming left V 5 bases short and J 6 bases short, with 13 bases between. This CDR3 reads CASSMGKLHGYTF. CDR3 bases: TGTGCCAGCAGTATGGGGAAACTCCATGGCTACACCTTC.

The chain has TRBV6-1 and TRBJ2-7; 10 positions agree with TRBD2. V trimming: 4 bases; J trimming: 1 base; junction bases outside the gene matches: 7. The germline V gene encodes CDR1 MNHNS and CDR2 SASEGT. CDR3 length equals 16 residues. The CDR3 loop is CASSGLAGEQSYEQYF. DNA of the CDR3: TGTGCCAGCAGTGGTCTAGCGGGGGAACAGTCCTACGAGCAGTACTTC.

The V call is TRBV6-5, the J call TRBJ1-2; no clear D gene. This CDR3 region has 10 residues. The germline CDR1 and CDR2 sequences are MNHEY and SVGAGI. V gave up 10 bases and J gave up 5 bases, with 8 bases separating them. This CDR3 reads CATRGYGYTF. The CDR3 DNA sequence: TGTGCCACCAGAGGTTATGGCTACACCTTC.

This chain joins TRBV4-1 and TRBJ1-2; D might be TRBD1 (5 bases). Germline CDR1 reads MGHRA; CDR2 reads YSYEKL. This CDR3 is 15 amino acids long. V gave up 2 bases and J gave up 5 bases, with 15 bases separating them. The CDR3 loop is CASSQTNRGEYGYTF. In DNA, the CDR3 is TGCGCCAGCAGCCAAACTAACCGGGGGGAATATGGCTACACCTTC.

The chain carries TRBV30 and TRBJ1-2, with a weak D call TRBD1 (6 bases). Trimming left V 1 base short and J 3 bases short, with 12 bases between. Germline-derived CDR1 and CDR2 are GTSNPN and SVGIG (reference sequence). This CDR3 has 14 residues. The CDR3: CAWSGGGPYYGYTF. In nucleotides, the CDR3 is TGTGCCTGGAGTGGTGGGGGGCCTTACTATGGCTACACCTTC.

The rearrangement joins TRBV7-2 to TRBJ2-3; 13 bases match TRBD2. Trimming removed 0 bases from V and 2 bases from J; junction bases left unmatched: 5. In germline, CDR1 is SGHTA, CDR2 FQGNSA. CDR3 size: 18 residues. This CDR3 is CASSLAELAGGPTDTQYF. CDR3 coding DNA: TGTGCCAGCAGCTTAGCCGAACTAGCGGGGGGGCCCACAGATACGCAGTATTTT.

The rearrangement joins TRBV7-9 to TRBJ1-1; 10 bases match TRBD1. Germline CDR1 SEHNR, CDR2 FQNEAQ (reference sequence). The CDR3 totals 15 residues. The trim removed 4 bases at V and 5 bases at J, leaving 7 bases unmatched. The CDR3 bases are TGTGCCAGCAGCTCTGCCGGGACAGGGGATACTGAAGCTTTCTTT. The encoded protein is CASSSAGTGDTEAFF.

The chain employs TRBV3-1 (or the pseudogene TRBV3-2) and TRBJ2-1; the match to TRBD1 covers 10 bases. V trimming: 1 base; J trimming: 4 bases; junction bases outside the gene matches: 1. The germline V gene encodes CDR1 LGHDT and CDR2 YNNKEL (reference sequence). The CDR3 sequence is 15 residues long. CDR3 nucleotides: TGTGCCAGCAGCCAAGGGACAGGGGGGTACAATGAGCAGTTCTTC. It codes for CASSQGTGGYNEQFF.

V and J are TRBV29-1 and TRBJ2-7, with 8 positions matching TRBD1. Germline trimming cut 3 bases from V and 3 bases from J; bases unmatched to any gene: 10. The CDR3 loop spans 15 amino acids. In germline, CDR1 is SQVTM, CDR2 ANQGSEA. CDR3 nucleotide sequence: TGCAGCGTTGACTCTTATGGGACAGGCGTCTACGAGCAGTACTTC. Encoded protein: CSVDSYGTGVYEQYF.

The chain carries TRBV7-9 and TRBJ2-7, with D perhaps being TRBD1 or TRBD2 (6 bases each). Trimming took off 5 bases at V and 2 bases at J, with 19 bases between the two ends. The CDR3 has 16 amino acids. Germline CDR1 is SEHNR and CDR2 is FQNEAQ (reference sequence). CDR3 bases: TGTGCCAGCAGCCCGGGTGAGGGGGGCATCACCTACGAGCAGTACTTC. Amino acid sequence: CASSPGEGGITYEQYF.

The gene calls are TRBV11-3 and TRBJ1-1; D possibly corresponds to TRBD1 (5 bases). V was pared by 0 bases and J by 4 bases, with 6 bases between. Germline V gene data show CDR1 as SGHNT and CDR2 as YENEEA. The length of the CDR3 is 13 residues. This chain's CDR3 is CASSLDRATEAFF. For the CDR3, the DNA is TGTGCCAGCAGCTTAGACAGGGCCACTGAAGCTTTCTTT.

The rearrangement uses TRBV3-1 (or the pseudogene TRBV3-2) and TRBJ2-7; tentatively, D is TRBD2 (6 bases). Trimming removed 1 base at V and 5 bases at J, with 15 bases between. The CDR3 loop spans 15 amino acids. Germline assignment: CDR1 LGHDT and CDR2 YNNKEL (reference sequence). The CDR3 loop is CASSQGVWRDNEQYF. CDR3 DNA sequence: TGTGCCAGCAGCCAAGGGGTGTGGAGGGATAACGAGCAGTACTTC.

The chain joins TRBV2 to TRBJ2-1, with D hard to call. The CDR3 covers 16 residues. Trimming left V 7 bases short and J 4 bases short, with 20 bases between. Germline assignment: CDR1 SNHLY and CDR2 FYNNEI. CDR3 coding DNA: TGTGCCAGCACGCAACGGCAGCTATCGTCTTACAATGAGCAGTTCTTC. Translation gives CASTQRQLSSYNEQFF.

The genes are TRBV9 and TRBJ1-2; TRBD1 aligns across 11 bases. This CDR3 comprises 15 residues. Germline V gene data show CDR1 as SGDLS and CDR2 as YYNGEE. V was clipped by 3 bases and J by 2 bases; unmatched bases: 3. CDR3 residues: CASSGGTGGNYGYTF. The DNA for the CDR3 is TGTGCCAGCAGCGGGGGGACAGGGGGAAACTATGGCTACACCTTC.

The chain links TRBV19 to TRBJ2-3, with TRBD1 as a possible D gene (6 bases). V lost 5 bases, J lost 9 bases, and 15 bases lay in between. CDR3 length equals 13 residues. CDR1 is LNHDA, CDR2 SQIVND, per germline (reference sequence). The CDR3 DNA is TGTGCCAGTAGTGAGCAATTGACAGGAACGCAGTATTTT. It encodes CASSEQLTGTQYF.

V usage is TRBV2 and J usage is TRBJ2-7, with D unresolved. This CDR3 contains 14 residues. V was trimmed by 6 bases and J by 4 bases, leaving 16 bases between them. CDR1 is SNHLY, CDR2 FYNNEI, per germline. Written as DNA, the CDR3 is TGTGCCAGCAGATATCTGAGGCACCAATACGAGCAGTACTTC. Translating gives CASRYLRHQYEQYF.

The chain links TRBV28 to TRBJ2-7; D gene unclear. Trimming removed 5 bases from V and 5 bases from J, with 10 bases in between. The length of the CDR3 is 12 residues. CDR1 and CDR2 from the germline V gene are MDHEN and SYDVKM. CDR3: CASSSSFDEQYF. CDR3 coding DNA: TGTGCCAGCAGTAGTAGTTTCGACGAGCAGTACTTC.

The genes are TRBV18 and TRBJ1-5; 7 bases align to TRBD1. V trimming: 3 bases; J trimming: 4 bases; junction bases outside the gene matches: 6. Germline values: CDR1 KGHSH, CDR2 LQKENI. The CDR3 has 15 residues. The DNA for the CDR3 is TGTGCCAGCTCACCTCAGGGGGGAGGAAATCAGCCCCAGCATTTT. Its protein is CASSPQGGGNQPQHF.

CDR3 in DNA: TGCGCCAGCAGCCCGCCCGGGGGCAGGGTTCAAGAGACCCAGTACTTC. Translated, it gives CASSPPGGRVQETQYF. The chain employs TRBV5-1 and TRBJ2-5; D may match TRBD1 or TRBD2 (6 bases each). The CDR3 consists of 16 residues. Germline V lookup: CDR1 SGHRS, CDR2 YFSETQ. V lost 4 bases to trimming and J lost 2 bases, with 18 bases between them.

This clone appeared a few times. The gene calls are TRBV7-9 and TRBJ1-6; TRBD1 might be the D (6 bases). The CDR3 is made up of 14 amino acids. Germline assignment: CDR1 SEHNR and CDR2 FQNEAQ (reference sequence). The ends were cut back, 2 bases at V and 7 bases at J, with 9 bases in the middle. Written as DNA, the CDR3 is TGTGCCAGCAGCTTAACAGGGCTAAATTCACCCCTCCACTTT. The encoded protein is CASSLTGLNSPLHF. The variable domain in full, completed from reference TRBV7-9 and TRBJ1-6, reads DTGVSQNPRHKITKRGQNVTFRCDPISEHNRLYWYRQTLGQGPEFLTYFQNEAQLEKSRLLSDRFSAERPKGSFSTLEIQRTEQGDSAMYLCASSLTGLNSPLHFGNGTRLTVT.

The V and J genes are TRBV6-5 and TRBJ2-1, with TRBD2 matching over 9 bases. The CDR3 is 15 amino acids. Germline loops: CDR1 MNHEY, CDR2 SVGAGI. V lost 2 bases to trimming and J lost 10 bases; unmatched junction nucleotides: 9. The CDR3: CASSYRIAGAVEQFF. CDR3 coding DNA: TGTGCCAGCAGTTACCGAATAGCGGGGGCGGTCGAGCAGTTCTTC.

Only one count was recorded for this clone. CDR3 sequence (DNA): TGCGCCAGCAGCCAAGTCGGGCCCCGCGGGGGCCACGTCAGGGAGACCCAGTACTTC. Translation: CASSQVGPRGGHVRETQYF. This rearrangement joins TRBV4-1 to TRBJ2-5, with TRBD2 as a possible D gene (7 bases). The germline V gene encodes CDR1 MGHRA and CDR2 YSYEKL. This CDR3 region has 19 residues. V dropped 1 base and J dropped 5 bases, with 26 bases sitting between them.